This T cell receptor beta chain was documented in a study of T cell responses to AZD1222 COVID-19 vaccine. Regarding the study as a whole: Only a handful of individuals given AZD1222 were seropositive at baseline.

The length of the CDR3 is 18 residues. Germline V gene data show CDR1 as LGHNA and CDR2 as YNFKEQ. The J segment lost 1 base and the V segment lost 4 bases, leaving 10 bases of the junction unmatched. Measured with immunoSEQ multiplex PCR; TCRdb has only the in-frame clones, and not every one. The top ten hold more than 2.5% of the sample, which has around 140,000 clones, roughly 90% seen once. Remarks on this clone: Its antigen remains unidentified.

The starting material was peripheral blood, obtained on day 0 of AZD1222 vaccination. The J gene is TRBJ1-6, the V gene TRBV4-2; 7 bases agree with TRBD1. The source is an adult in good health. The CDR3 coding sequence is TGTGCCAGCAGCCCCGGACAGGATTTTACATCCTATAATTCACCCCTCCACTTT. The encoded protein is CASSPGQDFTSYNSPLHF.